The entry that follows covers one TCR beta chain sequence. This clone was recorded a few times. No antigen is known for it. The gene names and germline sequences used here belong to the mouse. The CDR3 is cut off 1 residue early in the read; its end comes from the germline J gene. This record comes from a study of tissue T cells after allogeneic stem cell transplantation (dated 2022 in TCRdb). For context, the study as a whole: The study profiled TCR beta repertoires across many tissues from research autopsies of patients with and without GVHD, plus mouse models of GVHD. The human arm was a prospective observational study without blinding or randomization. General conclusions and limits of the study: Which tissue TCRs were alloreactive or antigen-specific was not determined in the study, and some clones might have been persisting host cells. Few T cell clones were found to be shared across patients, but shared repertoire signatures across patients were revealed in a tissue-specific fashion by motif-based clustering. The patient cohort was small and clinically heterogeneous, and sampling depth was acknowledged as a limitation. In both patients and mice, T cells from blood and spleen covered only a limited part of the TCR repertoire found in tissues. Within patients, how anatomically similar tissues were was a major factor shaping TCR repertoire composition, regardless of disease or transplant status.

According to the germline V gene (reference sequence), CDR1 reads SNHLY and CDR2 reads FYNGKV. V and J are truncated by 2 bases and 3 bases respectively, leaving an intervening sequence of 6 bases. The cysteine opens and the phenylalanine closes a CDR3 of 13 amino acids. Sequencing covers 36 bases of the CDR3, shown here with the frame starting at base 1. The receptor library was made with the immunoSEQ multiplex PCR assay. TCRbeta CDR3 sequencing was done by Adaptive Biotechnologies at survey depth, reporting CDR3 sequences, V/J genes, productive frequency and template counts. TCR beta CDR3 regions were amplified from genomic DNA instead of RNA. In the original analysis: Jensen-Shannon divergence was used to quantify pairwise repertoire overlap between tissues, with a value of 1 indicating complete divergence and a value of 0 indicating identical repertoires. Tissues were clustered by single-linkage agglomerative hierarchical clustering of pairwise JSD values and displayed as dendrograms. GLIPH2 was run on all patient samples with simulation_depth 1000, kmer_min_depth 3, cdr3_length_cutoff 8, keeping groups with more than two unique CDR3s. A standardized tissue-overlap score extrapolated Jaccard GLIPH-group overlap across patients to a standard repertoire size of 1000 clones. Linear mixed-effect models, with tissue included as a fixed effect and individual included as a random effect, were used to assess associations of diversity with clinical or experimental variables. What TCRdb holds here is the immuneACCESS table cut down to in-frame rearrangements. Part of the clones is not present; checked against another copy, under half of the missing clones reflect an unresolved V gene, and the others are unexplained. V, J and clone size are those of that table, while D and trimming were read from the DNA. The sample contains thousands of clones, around 30% of them found a single time. The ten largest clones represent 6% to 8.5% of the sample.

This specimen's time point label, per the study, means: mouse harvest day 14 after allogeneic transplant. Each mouse graft, delivered by tail vein injection, combined 10^6 splenic CD5+ T cells with 10^7 T-cell-depleted bone marrow cells. Mouse GVHD was modeled in a major MHC-mismatch B6 (H2b) into BALB/c (H2d) model, with tissues profiled at day 7 or 14. Mouse tissues and retro-orbital blood were harvested on day 7 or 14 post-transplant using separate sterile tools per animal; livers were flushed beforehand. Before genomic DNA isolation with the DNeasy Blood & Tissue Kit, mouse tissues were minced with razor blades in buffered saline.

The specimen sequenced was skin. The clonotype comes from a female BALB/c mouse given C57BL/6 T cells with graft-versus-host disease after an allogeneic hematopoietic cell transplant. The chain was built from TRBV3 and TRBJ2-3; a weak D assignment points to TRBD2 (5 bases agree). The CDR3 DNA, read in part, is TGTGCCAGCAGCTTACTGGGAGCAGAAACGCTGTAT. It translates to CASSLLGAETLY. The CDR3 reads in full as CASSLLGAETLYF.